This TCR beta chain was observed in a study of untreated major depressive disorder. The count of this clone is one. This CDR3 is 14 amino acids long. J gave up 2 bases and V 8 bases, and 1 base lay outside the gene matches. Per the germline V gene, CDR1 is SGHTA and CDR2 is FQGTGA. Method: immunoSEQ multiplex PCR; TCRdb's copy keeps in-frame clones and lacks some. Of about 21,000 clones in the sample, 80% to 95% were seen once. The chain uses TRBV7-3 and TRBJ2-6, with TRBD1 matching over 9 bases. Sequencing input: CD4+ T cells from PBMCs. The source of this sequence is a man aged 30-40 years in good health. CDR3 DNA: TGTGCCAGCGGGACAGGGACTGGGGCCAACGTCCTGACTTTC. Protein sequence: CASGTGTGANVLTF.